One sample yielded the 23 T cell receptor beta chains listed below, sequenced in a study of blood T cell repertoires in COVID-19 (dated by TCRdb to the early 2020s). The library was built by means of the immunoSEQ multiplex PCR assay. Not all clones reach the TCRdb copy of this immuneACCESS table, which keeps in-frame sequences only. Checked studies attribute under half of the gap to unresolved V genes and leave the rest unexplained. Counted in this sample were under 250,000 clones; around 82% of them appeared once. Approximately 4.8% of the sample is taken by the ten largest. Source material: PBMCs or T cells enriched from blood (not recorded which). The receptors were sampled from a woman in her fifties or sixties who had been exposed to COVID-19.

The genes are TRBV7-9 and TRBJ2-1; a weak D match, TRBD2 (5 bases). This CDR3 spans 13 amino acids. V was clipped by 5 bases and J by 10 bases, with 15 bases between them. Germline loops: CDR1 SEHNR, CDR2 FQNEAQ (reference sequence). The CDR3 reads CASSPPTKREQFF. The CDR3 DNA is TGTGCCAGCAGCCCTCCTACTAAGCGGGAGCAGTTCTTC.

The chain carries TRBV3-1 (or the pseudogene TRBV3-2) and TRBJ1-1, with a possible D match to TRBD1 (6 bases). This CDR3 is 12 amino acids long. Trimming left V 2 bases short and J 12 bases short, with 13 bases between. Germline CDR1 reads LGHDT; CDR2 reads YNNKEL (reference sequence). In nucleotides, the CDR3 is TGTGCCAGCAGCCAAAGGGGGGGCCCGACTTTCTTT. Its protein is CASSQRGGPTFF.

The chain links TRBV7-9 to TRBJ1-2; no definite D call. The germline CDR1 and CDR2 sequences are SEHNR and FQNEAQ (reference sequence). This CDR3 region has 11 residues. The CDR3 DNA reads as TGTGGATTGACCGGATACGGGGGCTACACCTTC. Amino acids: CGLTGYGGYTF. Drawing the rest from reference TRBV7-9 and TRBJ1-2, the complete variable domain is DTGVSQNPRHKITKRGQNVTFRCDPISEHNRLYWYRQTLGQGPEFLTYFQNEAQLEKSRLLSDRFSAERPKGSFSTLEIQRTEQGDSAMYLCGLTGYGGYTFGSGTRLTVV.

This clone was seen only once. This chain connects TRBV18 to TRBJ1-1; D call uncertain. From germline, CDR1 is KGHSH and CDR2 LQKENI. V shed 1 base and J shed 0 bases, with 9 bases lying between them. The CDR3 consists of 15 residues. CDR3 nucleotide sequence: TGTGCCAGCTCACCACAAAACAGCATGAACACTGAAGCTTTCTTT. Translating gives CASSPQNSMNTEAFF. Using reference TRBV18 and TRBJ1-1 for the parts outside the CDR3, the full variable domain is NAGVMQNPRHLVRRRGQEARLRCSPMKGHSHVYWYRQLPEEGLKFMVYLQKENIIDESGMPKERFSAEFPKEGPSILRIQQVVRGDSAAYFCASSPQNSMNTEAFFGQGTRLTVV.

The chain uses TRBV3-1 (or the pseudogene TRBV3-2) and TRBJ1-3; D call uncertain. V was trimmed by 1 base and J by 1 base, leaving 8 bases between them. Germline V gene lookup returns CDR1 LGHDT and CDR2 YNNKEL (reference sequence). This CDR3 contains 15 residues. CDR3 loop: CASSQVAGSGNTIYF. The CDR3 DNA reads TGTGCCAGCAGCCAAGTGGCTGGTTCTGGAAACACCATATATTTT.

This clone was found many times. V usage is TRBV2 and J usage is TRBJ2-7, with 11 bases lining up with TRBD1. The CDR3 covers 12 residues. Germline loops: CDR1 SNHLY, CDR2 FYNNEI. V lost 8 bases, J lost 4 bases, and 1 base stayed unmatched. The CDR3 DNA reads as TGTGCCAGCGGACAGGGGGCTTACGAGCAGTACTTC. Its translation is CASGQGAYEQYF.

This sequence joins TRBV5-1 and TRBJ2-1; 10 bases fit TRBD1. J lost 4 bases, V lost 3 bases, and 4 bases had no gene match. The CDR3 has 15 amino acids. Germline V gene data show CDR1 as SGHRS and CDR2 as YFSETQ. This CDR3 is CASSYGTGVYNEQFF. The CDR3 nucleotides are TGCGCCAGCAGCTACGGGACAGGGGTTTACAATGAGCAGTTCTTC. The full variable domain, rest sourced from reference TRBV5-1 and TRBJ2-1, is KAGVTQTPRYLIKTRGQQVTLSCSPISGHRSVSWYQQTPGQGLQFLFEYFSETQRNKGNFPGRFSGRQFSNSRSEMNVSTLELGDSALYLCASSYGTGVYNEQFFGPGTRLTVL.

The chain carries TRBV7-2 and TRBJ1-6, with 7 positions matching TRBD1. The CDR3 is made up of 14 amino acids. Per germline, CDR1 SGHTA and CDR2 FQGNSA. The J segment lost 10 bases and the V segment lost 4 bases, leaving 7 bases of the junction unmatched. CDR3 DNA: TGTGCCAGCAGCTCGGGACAGAGGAGGTCACCCCTCCACTTT. Amino acid sequence: CASSSGQRRSPLHF.

Turning to this clone: The sample has other DNA sequences that encode this CDR3 too. The CDR3 reads CASSLVGGSYEQYF. The CDR3 nucleotides are TGCGCCAGCAGCTTGGTCGGAGGGAGCTACGAGCAGTACTTC. The chain couples TRBV5-1 to TRBJ2-7, with D maybe TRBD2 (6 bases). From germline, CDR1 is SGHRS and CDR2 YFSETQ. The germline V and J ends were trimmed by 0 bases and 3 bases, with 10 bases remaining between them. The CDR3 spans 14 residues.

The chain carries TRBV7-8 and TRBJ2-7; 11 bases agree with TRBD2. Germline-derived CDR1 and CDR2 are SGHVS and FQNEAQ. Trimming took 2 bases from V and 3 from J; bases not matched to a gene: 6. This CDR3 contains 16 residues. The CDR3 sequence: CASSLRTSGGLYEQYF. CDR3 bases: TGTGCCAGCAGCTTACGTACTAGCGGGGGCCTCTACGAGCAGTACTTC.

The chain uses TRBV14 and TRBJ2-7, with TRBD1 matching over 8 bases. Germline V lookup: CDR1 SGHDN, CDR2 FVKESK. After removal of 4 bases from V and 6 bases from J, the junction contained 11 bases not matched to a gene. The CDR3 is 15 amino acids. This CDR3 is CASSPLGTGAVEQYF. CDR3 nucleotides: TGTGCCAGCAGCCCGCTGGGGACAGGTGCCGTCGAGCAGTACTTC.

V gene TRBV5-1 combines with J gene TRBJ1-6, with 7 bases aligning to TRBD1. The CDR3 loop spans 14 amino acids. Germline V gene data show CDR1 as SGHRS and CDR2 as YFSETQ. The junction had 3 bases not matched to a gene; V was cut back by 2 bases and J by 7 bases. The CDR3 coding sequence is TGCGCCAGCAGCTTAGGGGACAGAAATTCACCCCTCCACTTT. As protein: CASSLGDRNSPLHF.

This chain joins TRBV7-8 and TRBJ2-7; maybe TRBD1 (6 bases). V lost 4 bases, J lost 6 bases, and 13 bases lay in between. Germline CDR1 SGHVS, CDR2 FQNEAQ. CDR3 length: 13 residues. This CDR3 is CASSSDSAGEQYF. Written as DNA, the CDR3 is TGTGCCAGCAGCTCGGACAGTGCAGGCGAGCAGTACTTC.

The chain links TRBV7-2 to TRBJ2-3; TRBD1 agrees at 8 bases. Germline CDR1 and CDR2: SGHTA and FQGNSA. The V segment lost 5 bases and the J segment 1 base; nucleotides outside the gene matches: 5. This CDR3 has 15 amino acids. CDR3 protein: CASSPRGRGTDTQYF. The CDR3 bases are TGTGCCAGCAGCCCCAGGGGGCGAGGCACAGATACGCAGTATTTT.

The genes are TRBV6-1 and TRBJ2-7, with 7 bases aligning to TRBD1. This CDR3 comprises 14 residues. Germline CDR1 reads MNHNS; CDR2 reads SASEGT. The J segment lost 3 bases and the V segment lost 5 bases, leaving 7 bases of the junction unmatched. The DNA for the CDR3 is TGTGCCAGCAGTATACAGGGGCCCCGCTACGAGCAGTACTTC. Translated, it gives CASSIQGPRYEQYF.

This clone appeared once. The chain joins TRBV29-1 to TRBJ2-5; TRBD2 is a possible D gene (6 bases). The CDR3 runs 15 residues. The germline V gene has CDR1 SQVTM and CDR2 ANQGSEA. Trimming stripped 0 bases from V and 4 bases from J, with 15 bases between. DNA for the CDR3: TGCAGCGTTGAAGATTTGGGTGGGCGGGGAGAGACCCAGTACTTC. This encodes CSVEDLGGRGETQYF.

The table lists this clone with a few counts. The gene calls are TRBV2 and TRBJ1-1; unclear D gene. The CDR3 has 13 amino acids. Trimming pared 1 base from V and 4 bases from J, leaving 7 bases between. Germline lookup yields CDR1 SNHLY and CDR2 FYNNEI. This CDR3 reads CASSEDRFTEAFF. For the CDR3, the DNA is TGTGCCAGCAGTGAAGATCGGTTCACTGAAGCTTTCTTT. The entire variable domain, with the rest obtained from reference TRBV2 and TRBJ1-1, is as follows: EPEVTQTPSHQVTQMGQEVILRCVPISNHLYFYWYRQILGQKVEFLVSFYNNEISEKSEIFDDQFSVERPDGSNFTLKIRSTKLEDSAMYFCASSEDRFTEAFFGQGTRLTVV.

J is TRBJ1-5 and V is TRBV19, with TRBD1 as a possible D gene (5 bases). The CDR3 is 15 residues long. V lost 3 bases and J lost 4, with 13 bases in between. Germline CDR1 and CDR2: LNHDA and SQIVND (reference sequence). The CDR3 DNA is TGTGCCAGTAGTATCCTTTTGGCAGGGAATCAGCCCCAGCATTTT. As protein: CASSILLAGNQPQHF.

The chain combines TRBV2 with TRBJ2-4; 11 bases are a match to TRBD2. The CDR3 totals 17 residues. V lost 7 bases, J lost 0 bases, and 8 bases stayed unmatched. CDR1 and CDR2 from the germline V gene are SNHLY and FYNNEI. For the CDR3, the DNA is TGTGCCAGCACCGGGACTAGCGGTGGTCTAGCCAAAAACATTCAGTACTTC. It is translated as CASTGTSGGLAKNIQYF.

The chain employs TRBV7-9 and TRBJ1-6; 9 nucleotides match TRBD1. Germline lookup yields CDR1 SEHNR and CDR2 FQNEAQ (reference sequence). This CDR3 contains 16 residues. V shed 5 bases, J shed 5 bases, and the junction held 7 bases outside the gene matches. This CDR3 is CASSLWTGVDNSPLHF. CDR3 nucleotides: TGTGCCAGCAGCCTCTGGACAGGGGTTGATAATTCACCCCTCCACTTT. The whole variable domain, remainder taken from reference TRBV7-9 and TRBJ1-6, is DTGVSQNPRHKITKRGQNVTFRCDPISEHNRLYWYRQTLGQGPEFLTYFQNEAQLEKSRLLSDRFSAERPKGSFSTLEIQRTEQGDSAMYLCASSLWTGVDNSPLHFGNGTRLTVT.

J is TRBJ2-3 and V is TRBV18; maybe TRBD1 (5 bases). The germline V and J ends were trimmed by 3 bases and 6 bases, with 19 bases remaining between them. Germline V lookup: CDR1 KGHSH, CDR2 LQKENI. This CDR3 contains 16 residues. The CDR3 nucleotides read TGTGCCAGCTCACCTATACTACCTCCCGCAGGGGATACGCAGTATTTT. This codes for CASSPILPPAGDTQYF.

V usage is TRBV4-2 and J usage is TRBJ2-3, with 13 nucleotides matching TRBD2. Germline trimming cut 0 bases from V and 6 bases from J; bases unmatched to any gene: 3. This CDR3 contains 16 residues. From germline, CDR1 is LGHNA and CDR2 YNFKEQ. CDR3 sequence (DNA): TGTGCCAGCAGCCAAGAGGGACTAGCGGGGTTGGATACGCAGTATTTT. Translated, it gives CASSQEGLAGLDTQYF.

V gene TRBV9 combines with J gene TRBJ2-3; TRBD2 aligns across 9 bases. Germline V gene lookup returns CDR1 SGDLS and CDR2 YYNGEE. V shed 7 bases and J 4 bases; nucleotides not matched to a gene: 7. This CDR3 is built from 14 residues. CDR3 in DNA: TGTGCCAGCGGACCGGCGGGGGGGGCAGATACGCAGTATTTT. Translated, it gives CASGPAGGADTQYF.